A single sample gave rise to the 14 T cell receptor beta chains below, sequenced in a study of early T cells in non-severe SARS-CoV-2 infection. TCRdb processed the 5' RACE reads anew with MiXCR; each CDR3 protein has one entry. The data show approximately 37,000 distinct CDR3 sequences, over 4% seen once. The sequencing input was whole blood. Source of these receptors: an adult who was a healthcare worker with PCR-confirmed SARS-CoV-2 infection or an uninfected control (not recorded which).

This sequence joins TRBV5-1 and TRBJ2-5, with 8 bases fitting TRBD1. This CDR3 is 14 amino acids long. The V segment lost 4 bases and the J segment 3 bases; nucleotides outside the gene matches: 5. The germline V gene has CDR1 SGHRS and CDR2 YFSETQ. CDR3 loop: CASSPGGEKETQYF. Here the CDR3 DNA reads TGCGCCAGCAGCCCAGGGGGCGAGAAAGAGACCCAGTACTTC.

This clonotype was detected only a few times. The gene calls are TRBV6-2 or TRBV6-3 and TRBJ2-1, with TRBD2 identical over 8 bases. With V trimmed by 8 bases and J by 8 bases, 14 bases remained unmatched. Germline CDR1 and CDR2: MNHEY and SVGEGT. CDR3 length: 15 amino acids. In DNA, the CDR3 is TGTGCCAGCCAGTCCCCAAGCGGGAGTGGCTATGAGCAGTTCTTC. Translating gives CASQSPSGSGYEQFF.

Many counts were recorded for this clonotype. V gene TRBV18 combines with J gene TRBJ2-3; no clear D gene. Per the germline V gene, CDR1 is KGHSH and CDR2 is LQKENI. This CDR3 has 14 residues. V was clipped by 0 bases and J by 4 bases, with 8 bases between them. The CDR3 protein is CASSPPSEADTQYF. The CDR3 nucleotides are TGTGCCAGCTCACCACCGTCTGAGGCAGATACGCAGTATTTT.

This clonotype showed up many times. V gene TRBV30 combines with J gene TRBJ2-5, with D perhaps assigned TRBD1 or TRBD2 (5 bases each). This CDR3 contains 13 residues. Germline V CDR1 and CDR2: GTSNPN, SVGIG (reference sequence). V was shortened by 3 bases and J by 5 bases, with 13 bases between the two germline ends. CDR3 residues: CAWSPGLRETQYF. In DNA, the CDR3 is TGTGCCTGGAGCCCGGGGCTTCGGGAGACCCAGTACTTC. The full variable domain, completed using reference TRBV30 and TRBJ2-5, is SQTIHQWPATLVQPVGSPLSLECTVEGTSNPNLYWYRQAAGRGLQLLFYSVGIGQISSEVPQNLSASRPQDRQFILSSKKLLLSDSGFYLCAWSPGLRETQYFGPGTRLLVL.

This chain joins TRBV18 and TRBJ2-1; the match to TRBD2 covers 9 bases. Trimming took 3 bases from V and 7 from J; bases not matched to a gene: 10. Germline lookup yields CDR1 KGHSH and CDR2 LQKENI. This CDR3 is 16 amino acids long. CDR3 nucleotide sequence: TGTGCCAGCTCACCCGGTCTAGCGGGAAGTAGGAATGAGCAGTTCTTC. It codes for CASSPGLAGSRNEQFF.

The J gene is TRBJ2-7, the V gene TRBV7-2; D remains unclear. The CDR3 loop spans 16 amino acids. Per germline, CDR1 SGHTA and CDR2 FQGNSA. V shed 0 bases and J shed 2 bases, with 14 bases lying between them. The CDR3 coding sequence is TGTGCCAGCAGCTTAGCAGCCCAAACGGCGGCCTACGAGCAGTACTTC. This codes for CASSLAAQTAAYEQYF.

This clonotype was observed a handful of times. The chain carries TRBV30 and TRBJ2-3; TRBD2 matches at 9 bases. The CDR3 spans 18 residues. The germline V gene has CDR1 GTSNPN and CDR2 SVGIG (reference sequence). The V and J ends lost 2 bases and 3 bases, in that order; junction bases with no gene match: 15. The CDR3 loop is CAWSPSQPSGDDTDTQYF. In DNA, the CDR3 is TGTGCCTGGAGTCCGTCCCAACCTAGCGGGGATGATACAGATACGCAGTATTTT.

This clonotype was seen a handful of times. The V call is TRBV12-3 or TRBV12-4, the J call TRBJ1-5, with D hard to call. The CDR3 consists of 12 residues. Trimming removed 5 bases from V and 9 bases from J, with 11 bases in between. The CDR3 region has the DNA TGTGCCAGCAGTCCCGGGTCAAGGCCCCAGCATTTT. Its protein product is CASSPGSRPQHF.

The rearrangement links TRBV20-1 to TRBJ2-7; 8 bases are shared with TRBD1. Trimming at V came to 2 bases and at J to 2 bases, leaving 11 bases not matched to a gene. The germline V gene has CDR1 DFQATT and CDR2 SNEGSKA (reference sequence). The CDR3 length is 16 residues. The CDR3 region has the DNA TGCAGTGCTAGACACGGACAGGGCAGAGGGACCTACGAGCAGTACTTC. This codes for CSARHGQGRGTYEQYF.

This clonotype was detected ten times or more. The gene calls are TRBV5-1 and TRBJ2-7; maybe TRBD1 (6 bases). CDR1 is SGHRS and CDR2 is YFSETQ in the germline V gene. The CDR3 consists of 14 residues. V dropped 3 bases and J dropped 3 bases, with 13 bases sitting between them. The CDR3 DNA reads TGCGCCAGCAGCTGGGGGCTGGATTACTACGAGCAGTACTTC. It is translated as CASSWGLDYYEQYF.

This clonotype has a count of ten or more. The gene calls are TRBV28 and TRBJ1-6; TRBD1 agrees at 8 bases. V shed 5 bases, J shed 2 bases, and the junction held 11 bases outside the gene matches. Germline assignment: CDR1 MDHEN and CDR2 SYDVKM. This CDR3 has 18 residues. CDR3 nucleotide sequence: TGTGCCAGCAGTCGCATACAGGGGGTGAGCACCTATAATTCACCCCTCCACTTT. It yields the protein CASSRIQGVSTYNSPLHF.

The CDR3 region is CAWTGGDTGELFF. The CDR3 DNA sequence: TGTGCCTGGACAGGGGGGGACACCGGGGAGCTGTTTTTT. V is TRBV30 and J is TRBJ2-2; the D call may be TRBD1 or TRBD2 (7 bases each). V lost 4 bases to trimming and J lost 3 bases, with 9 bases between them. In germline, CDR1 is GTSNPN, CDR2 SVGIG (reference sequence). The CDR3 is 13 amino acids.

This clonotype was observed many times. The chain is built from TRBV15 and TRBJ1-1, with D possibly being TRBD1 (5 bases). This CDR3 comprises 15 residues. Deletions cut 4 bases from V and 3 bases from J, with 15 bases between. The germline V gene encodes CDR1 LNHNV and CDR2 YYDKDF (reference sequence). This chain's CDR3 is CATSTGDSADTEAFF. In DNA, the CDR3 is TGTGCCACCAGCACAGGAGACAGCGCCGACACTGAAGCTTTCTTT.

This clonotype has a count of ten or more. The genes are TRBV4-3 and TRBJ1-1; 9 nucleotides match TRBD1. The CDR3 has 16 amino acids. V dropped 4 bases and J dropped 4; count of bases not matched to a gene: 10. CDR1 is LGHNA, CDR2 YSLEER, per germline. The CDR3 bases are TGCGCCAGCAGCCCTTTTTTGACAGGGGGGGCCACTGAAGCTTTCTTT. Its protein is CASSPFLTGGATEAFF.